What follows are 7 T cell receptor beta chains derived from one specimen sequenced in a study of blood T cell repertoires in COVID-19. Libraries were prepared by immunoSEQ multiplex PCR; TCRdb keeps only in-frame clonotypes and omits some of them. The data hold a few hundred thousand clones, with 85% observed a single time. The material sequenced was peripheral blood. The receptor set was obtained from a man aged 50 or older with active or convalescent COVID-19.

The genes are TRBV12-5 and TRBJ2-6; no reliable D call. Germline CDR1 reads LGHNT; CDR2 reads FRNRAP. Trimming pared 0 bases from V and 2 bases from J, leaving 5 bases between. The CDR3 is made up of 15 amino acids. CDR3 nucleotides: TGTGCTAGTGGTTTGGTGCTAACTGGGGCCAACGTCCTGACTTTC. Its protein is CASGLVLTGANVLTF.

The rearrangement uses TRBV5-6 and TRBJ2-1; perhaps TRBD2 as D (6 bases). This CDR3 spans 15 amino acids. Trimming shortened V by 4 bases and J by 5 bases, and 16 bases separated the two germline ends. Germline CDR1 SGHDT, CDR2 YYEEEE. CDR3 sequence (DNA): TGTGCCAGCAGCATATCTGGAGGGGCCCACAATGAGCAGTTCTTC. Translated, it gives CASSISGGAHNEQFF.

This clone was observed a single time. The V call is TRBV27, the J call TRBJ1-5; D is possibly TRBD1 (5 bases). The CDR3 extends over 16 amino acids. The V and J ends lost 2 bases and 1 base respectively, with 12 bases between them. Per the germline V gene, CDR1 is MNHEY and CDR2 is SMNVEV (reference sequence). CDR3 sequence reads: CASSLVGGISNQPQHF. The CDR3 DNA reads as TGTGCCAGCAGTTTAGTTGGGGGGATAAGCAATCAGCCCCAGCATTTT.

The gene calls are TRBV7-9 and TRBJ1-6, with TRBD1 matching over 10 bases. Germline CDR1 SEHNR, CDR2 FQNEAQ (reference sequence). This CDR3 has 15 residues. With V trimmed by 3 bases and J by 9 bases, 5 bases remained unmatched. The CDR3 DNA sequence: TGTGCCAGCAGCTTTTCGGACAGGGGGGCTTCACCCCTCCACTTT. Its translation: CASSFSDRGASPLHF. Combining the CDR3 with reference TRBV7-9 and TRBJ1-6 gives the whole variable domain DTGVSQNPRHKITKRGQNVTFRCDPISEHNRLYWYRQTLGQGPEFLTYFQNEAQLEKSRLLSDRFSAERPKGSFSTLEIQRTEQGDSAMYLCASSFSDRGASPLHFGNGTRLTVT.

The chain combines TRBV3-1 (or the pseudogene TRBV3-2) with TRBJ2-3; a possible D gene is TRBD2 (5 bases). The CDR3 sequence is 15 residues long. V was trimmed by 4 bases and J by 6 bases, leaving 17 bases between them. Germline V lookup: CDR1 LGHDT, CDR2 YNNKEL (reference sequence). The CDR3 reads CASSPEEARGDTQYF. The DNA of the CDR3 is TGTGCCAGCAGCCCGGAAGAAGCGCGAGGGGATACGCAGTATTTT.

V is TRBV29-1 and J is TRBJ1-1, with D possibly matching TRBD1 (5 bases). The CDR3 is 13 amino acids. Looked up from germline, CDR1 is SQVTM and CDR2 is ANQGSEA. V was shortened by 3 bases and J by 3 bases, with 11 bases between the two germline ends. CDR3 nucleotide sequence: TGCAGCGTTGAGACAACGGGGGACACTGAAGCTTTCTTT. Its translation is CSVETTGDTEAFF.

V is TRBV4-1 and J is TRBJ2-7; TRBD1 matches 9 bases. The germline gives CDR1 MGHRA, CDR2 YSYEKL. The CDR3 spans 16 residues. Trimming took 0 bases from V and 4 from J; bases not matched to a gene: 7. The CDR3 coding sequence is TGCGCCAGCAGCCAAGATAGAGGGACAGGGCGATACGAGCAGTACTTC. It encodes CASSQDRGTGRYEQYF.